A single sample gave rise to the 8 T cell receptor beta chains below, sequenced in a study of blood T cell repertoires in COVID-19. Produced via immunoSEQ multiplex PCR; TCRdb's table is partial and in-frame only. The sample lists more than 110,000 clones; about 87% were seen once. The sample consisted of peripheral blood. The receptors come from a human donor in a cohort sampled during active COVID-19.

CDR3 bases: TGTGCCAGTAGTACAGGCAGGGGCACTGAAGCTTTCTTT. This gives the protein CASSTGRGTEAFF. V usage is TRBV19 and J usage is TRBJ1-1; D may be TRBD1 (6 bases). The CDR3 runs 13 residues. Trimming cost V 4 bases and J 4 bases, with 10 bases left between them. In germline, CDR1 is LNHDA, CDR2 SQIVND (reference sequence).

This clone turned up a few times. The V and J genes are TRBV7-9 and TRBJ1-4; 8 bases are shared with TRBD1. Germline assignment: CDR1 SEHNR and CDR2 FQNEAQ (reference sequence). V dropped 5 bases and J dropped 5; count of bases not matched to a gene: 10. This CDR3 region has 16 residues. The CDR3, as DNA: TGTGCCAGCAGCCCCCAGACAGGGGCTAGAAATGAAAAACTGTTTTTT. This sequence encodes CASSPQTGARNEKLFF.

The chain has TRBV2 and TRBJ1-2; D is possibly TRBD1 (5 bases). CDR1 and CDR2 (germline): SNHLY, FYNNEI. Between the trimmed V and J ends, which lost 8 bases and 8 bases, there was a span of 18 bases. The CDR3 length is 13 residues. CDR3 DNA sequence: TGTGCCAGCGAGATTGGGGCAAAGAAGGGCTACACCTTC. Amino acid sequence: CASEIGAKKGYTF.

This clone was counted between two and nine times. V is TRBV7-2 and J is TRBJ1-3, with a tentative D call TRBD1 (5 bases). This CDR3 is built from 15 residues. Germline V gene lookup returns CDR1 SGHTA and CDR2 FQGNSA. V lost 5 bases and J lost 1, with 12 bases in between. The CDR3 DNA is TGTGCCAGCAGCCTCCAGGGCTCGTCTGGAAACACCATATATTTT. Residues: CASSLQGSSGNTIYF.

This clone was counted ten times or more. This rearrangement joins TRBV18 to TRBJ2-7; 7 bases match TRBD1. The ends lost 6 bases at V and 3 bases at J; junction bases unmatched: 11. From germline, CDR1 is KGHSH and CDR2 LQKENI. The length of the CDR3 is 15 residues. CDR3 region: CASSQRQGSGYEQYF. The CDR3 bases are TGTGCCAGCTCGCAACGACAGGGTTCTGGCTACGAGCAGTACTTC.

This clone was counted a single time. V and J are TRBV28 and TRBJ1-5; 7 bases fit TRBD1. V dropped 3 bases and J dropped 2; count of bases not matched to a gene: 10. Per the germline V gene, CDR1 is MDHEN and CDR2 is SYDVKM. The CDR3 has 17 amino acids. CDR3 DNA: TGTGCCAGCAGTTTTACCAGGGGGACGGGCGGCAATCAGCCCCAGCATTTT. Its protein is CASSFTRGTGGNQPQHF. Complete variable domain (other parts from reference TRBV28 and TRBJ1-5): DVKVTQSSRYLVKRTGEKVFLECVQDMDHENMFWYRQDPGLGLRLIYFSYDVKMKEKGDIPEGYSVSREKKERFSLILESASTNQTSMYLCASSFTRGTGGNQPQHFGDGTRLSIL.

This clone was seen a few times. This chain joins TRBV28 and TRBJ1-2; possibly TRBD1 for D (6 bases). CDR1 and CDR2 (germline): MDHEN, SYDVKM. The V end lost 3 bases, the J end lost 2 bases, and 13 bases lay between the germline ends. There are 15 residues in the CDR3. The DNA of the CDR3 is TGTGCCAGCAGTTTCTCAGGTCAGGGGAACTATGGCTACACCTTC. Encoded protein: CASSFSGQGNYGYTF.

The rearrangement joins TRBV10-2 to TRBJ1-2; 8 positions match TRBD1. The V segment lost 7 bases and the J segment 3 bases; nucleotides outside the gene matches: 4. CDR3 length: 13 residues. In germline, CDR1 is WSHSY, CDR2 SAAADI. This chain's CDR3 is CASTGQGYYGYTF. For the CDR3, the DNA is TGCGCCAGCACCGGACAGGGTTACTATGGCTACACCTTC.